The 19 T cell receptor beta chains in this list originate from one sample, sequenced in a study of blood T cells in healthy people across ages. Alongside a J-beta primer mix, a sample-barcoded 5' primer served in a second PCR lasting roughly 7 to 11 cycles. Each CDR3 protein is one row after TCRdb ran MiXCR on the 5' RACE reads. The sample has roughly 800,000 distinct CDR3 sequences; about 55% are singletons. The specimen sequenced was blood. Receptor source: a man of 80 years or more in good health.

This clonotype was counted between two and nine times. The rearrangement uses TRBV2 and TRBJ2-5; possible D gene TRBD2, 7 bases. Trimming took off 7 bases at V and 5 bases at J, with 17 bases between the two ends. Germline loops: CDR1 SNHLY, CDR2 FYNNEI. This CDR3 is 14 amino acids long. The CDR3 sequence is CASKQQGGMETQYF. The CDR3 DNA follows: TGTGCCAGCAAGCAACAGGGAGGGATGGAGACCCAGTACTTC.

The chain carries TRBV5-1 and TRBJ2-1, with TRBD1 matching 12 bases. Germline-derived CDR1 and CDR2 are SGHRS and YFSETQ. The trim removed 2 bases at V and 7 bases at J, leaving 10 bases unmatched. This CDR3 is built from 17 residues. CDR3 coding DNA: TGCGCCAGCAGCTTAGCTGCGGGACAGGGGGCTTGGAATGAGCAGTTCTTC. It translates to CASSLAAGQGAWNEQFF. Supplemented by reference TRBV5-1 and TRBJ2-1, the full variable domain reads KAGVTQTPRYLIKTRGQQVTLSCSPISGHRSVSWYQQTPGQGLQFLFEYFSETQRNKGNFPGRFSGRQFSNSRSEMNVSTLELGDSALYLCASSLAAGQGAWNEQFFGPGTRLTVL.

The rearrangement uses TRBV3-1 and TRBJ2-1, with D hard to call. This CDR3 region has 14 residues. In germline, CDR1 is LGHDT, CDR2 YNNKEL (reference sequence). V was cut by 2 bases and J by 8 bases, with 13 bases left in between. CDR3 DNA: TGTGCCAGCAGCCAACAAAGTACGATCTATGAGCAGTTCTTC. Protein product: CASSQQSTIYEQFF.

In this sample, this clonotype turned up a few times. The chain links TRBV29-1 to TRBJ2-1; D is uncertain. The CDR3 is 13 residues long. Trimming left V 2 bases short and J 6 bases short, with 11 bases between. The germline V gene encodes CDR1 SQVTM and CDR2 ANQGSEA. CDR3 residues: CSVERSPGNEQFF. In DNA form, the CDR3 reads TGCAGCGTTGAACGGTCTCCCGGCAATGAGCAGTTCTTC.

The CDR3 region is CASSLGGSPNQPQHF. The DNA for the CDR3 is TGTGCCAGCAGCCTGGGCGGCAGCCCCAATCAGCCCCAGCATTTT. This rearrangement joins TRBV16 to TRBJ1-5, with unresolved D. V was clipped by 4 bases and J by 3 bases, with 13 bases between them. Germline V lookup: CDR1 KGHSY, CDR2 FQNENV. The CDR3 is made up of 15 amino acids.

The V and J genes are TRBV12-5 and TRBJ2-5; D is perhaps TRBD1 (5 bases). CDR3 length equals 16 residues. Germline CDR1 reads LGHNT; CDR2 reads FRNRAP. V was pared by 6 bases and J by 1 base, with 18 bases between. The CDR3 region is CASGLWGRRVQETQYF. In nucleotides, the CDR3 is TGTGCTAGTGGGTTGTGGGGTCGCAGGGTCCAAGAGACCCAGTACTTC.

This clonotype was seen a few times. This rearrangement joins TRBV7-6 to TRBJ2-3, with TRBD2 matching 11 bases. The CDR3 totals 16 residues. The trim removed 0 bases at V and 14 bases at J, leaving 13 bases unmatched. Germline assignment: CDR1 SGHVS and CDR2 FNYEAQ. The CDR3: CASSLASGRAGRYAYF. The CDR3 region has the DNA TGTGCCAGCAGCTTAGCTAGCGGGAGGGCCGGTAGATACGCGTATTTT.

The chain is built from TRBV7-3 and TRBJ2-2, with D unresolved. Trimming stripped 2 bases from V and 4 bases from J, with 8 bases between. CDR1 is SGHTA, CDR2 FQGTGA, per germline. The CDR3 spans 14 residues. CDR3 residues: CASSLVQFTGELFF. In nucleotides, the CDR3 is TGTGCCAGCAGCTTAGTTCAGTTCACCGGGGAGCTGTTTTTT.

This chain joins TRBV7-9 and TRBJ1-4; possibly TRBD1 for D (5 bases). There are 15 residues in the CDR3. CDR1 and CDR2 (germline): SEHNR, FQNEAQ (reference sequence). V was trimmed by 3 bases and J by 7 bases, leaving 15 bases between them. CDR3 region: CASSFGDLAGEKLFF. Written as DNA, the CDR3 is TGTGCCAGCAGCTTTGGGGACCTCGCTGGTGAAAAACTGTTTTTT.

This clonotype showed up just a few times. The gene calls are TRBV12-3 or TRBV12-4 and TRBJ1-6; the D is unclear. V dropped 6 bases and J dropped 5 bases, with 11 bases sitting between them. The CDR3 is made up of 14 amino acids. In nucleotides, the CDR3 is TGTGCCAGCAGAGCCCGGGCTAATAATTCACCCCTCCACTTT. Translation gives CASRARANNSPLHF.

This chain uses TRBV5-1 with TRBJ2-2; a possible D gene is TRBD2 (5 bases). Germline V gene lookup returns CDR1 SGHRS and CDR2 YFSETQ. Trimming cost V 5 bases and J 9 bases, with 11 bases left between them. The CDR3 runs to 12 residues. This chain's CDR3 is CASRGETWELFF. DNA for the CDR3: TGCGCCAGCAGGGGAGAGACCTGGGAGCTGTTTTTT.

The chain is built from TRBV7-3 and TRBJ1-1; a weak D match, TRBD1 (6 bases). CDR3 length: 14 residues. Germline CDR1 reads SGHTA; CDR2 reads FQGTGA. V was clipped by 5 bases and J by 1 base, with 11 bases between them. CDR3 in DNA: TGTGCCAGCAGCGCAAGGGGGGGGAACACTGAAGCTTTCTTT. Protein product: CASSARGGNTEAFF.

This clonotype was detected a few times. The genes are TRBV20-1 and TRBJ1-6; the D is unclear. Per germline, CDR1 DFQATT and CDR2 SNEGSKA (reference sequence). The V end was cut by 0 bases, the J end by 0 bases, with 9 bases between. This CDR3 is 16 amino acids long. The CDR3 loop is CSARDWRSSYNSPLHF. CDR3 DNA: TGCAGTGCTAGAGATTGGAGGAGCTCCTATAATTCACCCCTCCACTTT.

The chain is built from TRBV29-1 and TRBJ2-2; D gene uncertain. V dropped 4 bases and J dropped 4 bases, with 7 bases sitting between them. Germline loops: CDR1 SQVTM, CDR2 ANQGSEA. The CDR3 runs to 12 residues. As DNA, the CDR3 is TGCAGCGTTGGCTATGGCACCGGGGAGCTGTTTTTT. This encodes CSVGYGTGELFF.

The chain links TRBV5-1 to TRBJ2-7; TRBD1 aligns across 7 bases. The assigned J gene may be wrong: the sequence end matches TRBJ2-5 better. This CDR3 is built from 14 residues. Germline V lookup: CDR1 SGHRS, CDR2 YFSETQ. CDR3 nucleotides: TGCGCCAGCAGGCCGACAGGGTTTCAGGAGACCCAGTACTTC. It is translated as CASRPTGFQETQYF.

This clonotype showed up just a few times. The gene calls are TRBV7-2 and TRBJ2-3; possible D gene TRBD2, 5 bases. The CDR3 runs to 14 residues. The V gene's germline CDR1 is SGHTA and CDR2 FQGNSA. V lost 8 bases, J lost 4 bases, and 16 bases lay in between. The CDR3 loop is CASQAGPRADTQYF. The CDR3 nucleotides are TGTGCCAGCCAAGCCGGGCCGCGGGCAGATACGCAGTATTTT.

This clonotype was seen more than once but under ten times. This chain's CDR3 is CASSVGGAGDEKLFF. In DNA, the CDR3 is TGTGCCAGCAGCGTAGGCGGGGCAGGAGATGAAAAACTGTTTTTT. The chain joins TRBV9 to TRBJ1-4, with D possibly being TRBD1 (5 bases). The CDR3 runs 15 residues. Germline CDR1 is SGDLS and CDR2 is YYNGEE. V lost 0 bases, J lost 6 bases, and 12 bases lay in between.

This clonotype was counted a few times. The chain uses TRBV13 and TRBJ2-1; D unclear. Per the germline V gene, CDR1 is PRHDT and CDR2 is FYEKMQ (reference sequence). The CDR3 contains 14 residues. V was trimmed by 5 bases and J by 5 bases, leaving 13 bases between them. This chain's CDR3 is CASSRWELDNEQFF. The DNA for the CDR3 is TGTGCCAGCAGCCGCTGGGAATTAGACAATGAGCAGTTCTTC.

The chain is built from TRBV12-3 or TRBV12-4 and TRBJ1-2; D might be TRBD1 (5 bases). V was cut by 3 bases and J by 4 bases, with 12 bases left in between. This CDR3 region has 14 residues. CDR3 sequence reads: CASSFWAGFYGYTF. The CDR3, as DNA: TGTGCCAGCAGTTTCTGGGCAGGGTTCTATGGCTACACCTTC.